These 3 T cell receptor beta chains share one sample of origin, sequenced in a study of CD8 T cells in Susac syndrome. RNA, at about 0.45 to 1 ug, was reverse transcribed with random hexamers. TCRdb reprocessed the immunoSEQ multiplex PCR reads with MiXCR, giving one entry per CDR3 protein. The table lists a few hundred thousand distinct CDR3 sequences, around nine tenths of them singletons. The sample comprised CD8+ T cells from PBMCs. All receptors come from a human donor with multiple sclerosis.

This chain connects TRBV12-3 or TRBV12-4 to TRBJ2-7, with unresolved D. This CDR3 is 11 amino acids long. V lost 3 bases, J lost 5 bases, and 5 bases lay in between. The CDR3 reads CASSFTHEQYF. The CDR3, as DNA: TGTGCCAGCAGTTTCACCCACGAGCAGTACTTC.

The chain carries TRBV12-3 or TRBV12-4 and TRBJ2-1; D ambiguous. The CDR3 runs to 12 residues. V shed 5 bases and J shed 4 bases, with 6 bases lying between them. The CDR3 protein is CASSDTYNEQFF. CDR3 nucleotide sequence: TGTGCCAGCAGTGACACGTACAATGAGCAGTTCTTC.

V usage is TRBV12-3 or TRBV12-4 and J usage is TRBJ1-6; TRBD1 matches 8 bases. This CDR3 has 18 amino acids. V was pared by 5 bases and J by 8 bases, with 17 bases of the junction left unmatched. Written as DNA, the CDR3 is TGTGCCAGCAGTGGCGAGGGAGTGTTACAGGGGGTATATTCACCCCTCCACTTT. Protein sequence: CASSGEGVLQGVYSPLHF.